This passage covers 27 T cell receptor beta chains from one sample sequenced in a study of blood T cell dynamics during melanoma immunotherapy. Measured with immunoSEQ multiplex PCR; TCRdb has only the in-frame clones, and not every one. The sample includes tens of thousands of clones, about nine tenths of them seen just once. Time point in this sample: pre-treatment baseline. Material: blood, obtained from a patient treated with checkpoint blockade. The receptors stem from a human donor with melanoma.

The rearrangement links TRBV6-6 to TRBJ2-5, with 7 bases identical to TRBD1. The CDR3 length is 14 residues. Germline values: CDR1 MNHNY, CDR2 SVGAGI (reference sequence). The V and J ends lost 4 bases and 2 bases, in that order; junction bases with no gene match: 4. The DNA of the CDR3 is TGTGCCAGCAGTTGGACAGGCCAGCAAGAGACCCAGTACTTC. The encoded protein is CASSWTGQQETQYF.

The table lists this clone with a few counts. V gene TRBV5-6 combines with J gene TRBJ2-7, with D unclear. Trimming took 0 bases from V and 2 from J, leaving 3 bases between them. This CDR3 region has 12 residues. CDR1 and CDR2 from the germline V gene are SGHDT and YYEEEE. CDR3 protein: CASSLATYEQYF. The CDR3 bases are TGTGCCAGCAGCTTGGCTACCTACGAGCAGTACTTC.

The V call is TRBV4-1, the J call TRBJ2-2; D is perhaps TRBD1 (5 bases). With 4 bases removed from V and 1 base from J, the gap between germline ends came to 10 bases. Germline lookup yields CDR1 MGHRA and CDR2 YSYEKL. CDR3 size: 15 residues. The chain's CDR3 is CASSPGHLNTGELFF. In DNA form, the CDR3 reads TGCGCCAGCAGCCCCGGACACCTGAACACCGGGGAGCTGTTTTTT.

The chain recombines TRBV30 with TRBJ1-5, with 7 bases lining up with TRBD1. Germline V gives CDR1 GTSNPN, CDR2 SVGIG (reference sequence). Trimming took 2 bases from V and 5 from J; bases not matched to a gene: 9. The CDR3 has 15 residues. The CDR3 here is CAWSTGTVPYQPQHF. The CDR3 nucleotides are TGTGCCTGGAGTACCGGGACAGTACCTTATCAGCCCCAGCATTTT.

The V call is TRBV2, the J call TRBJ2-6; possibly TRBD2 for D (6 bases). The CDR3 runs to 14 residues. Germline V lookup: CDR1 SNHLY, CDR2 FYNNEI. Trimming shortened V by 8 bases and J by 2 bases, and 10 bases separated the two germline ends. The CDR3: CASGGVAGANVLTF. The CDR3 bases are TGTGCCAGCGGAGGGGTTGCTGGGGCCAACGTCCTGACTTTC.

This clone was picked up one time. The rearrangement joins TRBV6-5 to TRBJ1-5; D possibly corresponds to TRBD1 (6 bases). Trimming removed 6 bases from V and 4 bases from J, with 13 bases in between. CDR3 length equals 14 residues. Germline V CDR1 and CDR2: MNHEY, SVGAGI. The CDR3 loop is CASSQQGPNQPQHF. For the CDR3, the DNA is TGTGCCAGCAGCCAACAGGGACCGAATCAGCCCCAGCATTTT.

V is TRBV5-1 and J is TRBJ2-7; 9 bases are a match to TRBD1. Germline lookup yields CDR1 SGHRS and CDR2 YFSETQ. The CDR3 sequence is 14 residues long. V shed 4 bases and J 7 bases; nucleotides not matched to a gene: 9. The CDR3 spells CASSVGQGVGEQYF. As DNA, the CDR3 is TGCGCCAGCAGCGTGGGACAGGGAGTAGGGGAGCAGTACTTC.

This CDR3 is CASSPPDRVYEQYF. The CDR3 coding sequence is TGTGCCAGCAGTCCCCCGGACAGGGTCTACGAGCAGTACTTC. The chain employs TRBV27 and TRBJ2-7; 8 nucleotides agree with TRBD1. After removal of 5 bases from V and 3 bases from J, the junction contained 6 bases not matched to a gene. The germline V gene has CDR1 MNHEY and CDR2 SMNVEV (reference sequence). The length of the CDR3 is 14 residues.

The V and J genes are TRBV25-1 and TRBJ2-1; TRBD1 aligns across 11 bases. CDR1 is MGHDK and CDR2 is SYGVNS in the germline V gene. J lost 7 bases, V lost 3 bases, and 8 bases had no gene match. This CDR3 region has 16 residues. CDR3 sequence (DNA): TGTGCCAGCAGTGACCCCACGGGACAGGGGGGGAATGAGCAGTTCTTC. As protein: CASSDPTGQGGNEQFF.

In nucleotides, the CDR3 is TGTGCCAGTAGTATAAGGCAGGGGAGCAATCAGCCCCAGCATTTT. Translating it yields CASSIRQGSNQPQHF. The chain joins TRBV19 to TRBJ1-5, with a possible D match to TRBD1 (6 bases). The CDR3 is made up of 15 amino acids. Germline CDR1 and CDR2: LNHDA and SQIVND (reference sequence). The V gene lost 2 bases and the J gene lost 1 base, with 9 bases spanning the gap.

The CDR3 spells CASSLPPPRLAQYF. The DNA for the CDR3 is TGTGCCAGCAGCTTACCCCCGCCCCGACTAGCGCAGTACTTC. The V call is TRBV5-8, the J call TRBJ2-7; 7 nucleotides agree with TRBD2. Unmatched junction bases numbered 11, after V lost 2 bases and J lost 9 bases. The CDR3 extends over 14 amino acids. Germline V gene lookup returns CDR1 SGHTS and CDR2 YDEGEE.

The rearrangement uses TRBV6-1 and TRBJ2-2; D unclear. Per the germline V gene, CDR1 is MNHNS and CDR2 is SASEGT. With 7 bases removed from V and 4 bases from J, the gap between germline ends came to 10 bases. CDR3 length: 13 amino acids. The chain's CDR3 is CASTPTGTGELFF. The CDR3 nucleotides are TGTGCCAGCACCCCGACGGGCACCGGGGAGCTGTTTTTT.

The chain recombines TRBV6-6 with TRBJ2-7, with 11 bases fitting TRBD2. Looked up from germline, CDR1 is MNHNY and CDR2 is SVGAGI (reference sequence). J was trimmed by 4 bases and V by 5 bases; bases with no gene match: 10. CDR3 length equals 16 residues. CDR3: CASSPLAGGEKYEQYF. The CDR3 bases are TGTGCCAGCAGTCCCCTAGCGGGGGGCGAAAAATACGAGCAGTACTTC.

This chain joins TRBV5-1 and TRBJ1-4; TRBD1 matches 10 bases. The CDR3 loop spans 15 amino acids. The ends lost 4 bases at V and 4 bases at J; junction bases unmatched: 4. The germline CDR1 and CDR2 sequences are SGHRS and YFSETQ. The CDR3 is CASSPGQGINEKLFF. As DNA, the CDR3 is TGCGCCAGCAGCCCGGGACAGGGGATTAATGAAAAACTGTTTTTT. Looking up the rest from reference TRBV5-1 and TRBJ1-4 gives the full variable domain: KAGVTQTPRYLIKTRGQQVTLSCSPISGHRSVSWYQQTPGQGLQFLFEYFSETQRNKGNFPGRFSGRQFSNSRSEMNVSTLELGDSALYLCASSPGQGINEKLFFGSGTQLSVL.

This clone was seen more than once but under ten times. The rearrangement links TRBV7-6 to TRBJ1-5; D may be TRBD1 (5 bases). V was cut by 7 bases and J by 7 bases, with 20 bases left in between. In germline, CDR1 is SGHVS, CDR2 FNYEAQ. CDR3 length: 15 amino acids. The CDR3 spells CASTPIAGLGQPQHF. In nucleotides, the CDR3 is TGTGCCAGCACCCCGATCGCAGGGTTGGGGCAGCCCCAGCATTTT.

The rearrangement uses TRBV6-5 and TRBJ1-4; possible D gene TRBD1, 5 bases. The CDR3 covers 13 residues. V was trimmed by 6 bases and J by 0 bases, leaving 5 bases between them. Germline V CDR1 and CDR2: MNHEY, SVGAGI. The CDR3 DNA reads TGTGCCAGCAGACAGGCAACTAATGAAAAACTGTTTTTT. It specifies CASRQATNEKLFF.

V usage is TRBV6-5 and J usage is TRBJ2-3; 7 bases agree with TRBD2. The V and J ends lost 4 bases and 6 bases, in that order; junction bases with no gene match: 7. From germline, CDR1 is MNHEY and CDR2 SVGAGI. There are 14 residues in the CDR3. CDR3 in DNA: TGTGCCAGCAGTTTTATGGGGGGGTTGGATACGCAGTATTTT. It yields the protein CASSFMGGLDTQYF.

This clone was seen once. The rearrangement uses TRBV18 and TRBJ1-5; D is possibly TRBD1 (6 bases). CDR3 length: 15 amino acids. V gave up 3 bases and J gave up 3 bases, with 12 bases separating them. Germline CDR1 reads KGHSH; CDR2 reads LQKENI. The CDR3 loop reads CASSPPDRNNQPQHF. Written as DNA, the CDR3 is TGTGCCAGCTCACCCCCGGACAGAAACAATCAGCCCCAGCATTTT.

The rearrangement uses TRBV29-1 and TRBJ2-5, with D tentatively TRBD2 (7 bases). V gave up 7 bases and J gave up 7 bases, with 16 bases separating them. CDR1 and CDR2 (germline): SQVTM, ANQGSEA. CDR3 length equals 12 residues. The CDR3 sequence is CSAGGHRTTQYF. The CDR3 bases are TGCAGCGCCGGGGGGCATAGGACGACCCAGTACTTC.

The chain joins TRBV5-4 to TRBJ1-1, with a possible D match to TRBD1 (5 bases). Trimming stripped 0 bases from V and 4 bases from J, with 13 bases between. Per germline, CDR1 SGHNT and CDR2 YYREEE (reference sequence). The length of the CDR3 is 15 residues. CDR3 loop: CASSLALGGGTEAFF. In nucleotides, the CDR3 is TGTGCCAGCAGCTTGGCCCTGGGCGGGGGCACTGAAGCTTTCTTT.

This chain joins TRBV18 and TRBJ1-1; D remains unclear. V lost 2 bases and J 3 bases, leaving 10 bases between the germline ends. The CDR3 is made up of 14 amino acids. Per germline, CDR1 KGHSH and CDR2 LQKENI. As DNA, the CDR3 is TGTGCCAGCTCACCAAATTCGGGAGACACTGAAGCTTTCTTT. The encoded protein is CASSPNSGDTEAFF.

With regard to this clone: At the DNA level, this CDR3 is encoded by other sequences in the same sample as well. The DNA of the CDR3 is TGCGCCAGCAGTCACGGGGAAGGGTCGTCCGGGGCCAACGTCCTGACTTTC. Encoded protein: CASSHGEGSSGANVLTF. J is TRBJ2-6 and V is TRBV23-1; D may be TRBD2 (5 bases). TRBV23-1 is reported as an ORF; its role is uncertain. Trimming pared 3 bases from V and 4 bases from J, leaving 16 bases between. The length of the CDR3 is 17 residues.

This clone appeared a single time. The CDR3 spells CASSQRRITNTGELFF. The CDR3 nucleotides read TGCGCCAGCAGCCAAAGACGAATAACGAACACCGGGGAGCTGTTTTTT. The rearrangement joins TRBV4-1 to TRBJ2-2; D not resolved. The V end was cut by 2 bases, the J end by 0 bases, with 10 bases between. Per the germline V gene, CDR1 is MGHRA and CDR2 is YSYEKL. This CDR3 is 16 amino acids long.

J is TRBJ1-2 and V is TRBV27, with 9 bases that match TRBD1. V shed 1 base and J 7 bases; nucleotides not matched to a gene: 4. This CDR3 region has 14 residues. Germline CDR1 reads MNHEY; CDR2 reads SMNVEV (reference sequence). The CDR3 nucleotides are TGTGCCAGCAGTTTATTACAGGGGGCTGCTGGCTACACCTTC. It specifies CASSLLQGAAGYTF.

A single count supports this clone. For the CDR3, the DNA is TGTGCCAGCAGTTTATGGCGAGGGGCAGGGACAGATACGCAGTATTTT. Encoded protein: CASSLWRGAGTDTQYF. The J gene is TRBJ2-3, the V gene TRBV27; D tentatively reads TRBD1 or TRBD2 (5 bases each). V was cut by 1 base and J by 3 bases, with 14 bases left in between. Germline V lookup: CDR1 MNHEY, CDR2 SMNVEV (reference sequence). The CDR3 runs to 16 residues.

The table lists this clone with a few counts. The DNA for the CDR3 is TGTGCCACCGGGCTTCGGCGTGGCAATCAGCCCCAGCATTTT. Encoded protein: CATGLRRGNQPQHF. The V and J genes are TRBV19 and TRBJ1-5; D call uncertain. V lost 10 bases and J lost 2, with 15 bases in between. The CDR3 covers 14 residues. The germline V gene encodes CDR1 LNHDA and CDR2 SQIVND (reference sequence).

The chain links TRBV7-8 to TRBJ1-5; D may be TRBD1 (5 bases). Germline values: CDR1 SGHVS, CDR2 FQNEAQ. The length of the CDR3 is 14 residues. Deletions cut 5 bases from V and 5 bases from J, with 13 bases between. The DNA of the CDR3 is TGTGCCAGCAGCCTTGGACACCCGGATCAGCCCCAGCATTTT. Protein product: CASSLGHPDQPQHF.